This T cell receptor (beta chain) was documented in a study of tumor-infiltrating lymphocytes in primary liver carcinoma. Study-wide background: Tumor staging was T1-T3 N0M0; sizes spanned about 4.2 to 11 cm across. Every sample contained roughly 3.65 to 7.5 million productive TCRbeta reads, and these numbers were similar from one tissue type to another.

Without any cell sorting, roughly 17-31 mg of bulk tissue yielded co-extracted RNA and DNA. Donors were untreated and chronically infected with HBV. TCR beta cDNA was reverse-transcribed from around 0.55 ug of total RNA. The reaction used a constant-region primer and ProtoScript II reverse transcriptase. Investigators got TCR beta libraries out of three nested multiplex PCR rounds, done with slightly modified ARM-PCR. TCRdb fed the multiplex PCR reads into MiXCR, producing one record per CDR3 protein. The table records about 120,000 distinct CDR3 sequences, 65% to 75% of them present only once. Details on this clonotype: One end of the junction is discordant with germline, which a read error may explain.

The TCR was taken from a woman aged 55 to 70 with primary liver carcinoma and hepatitis B virus infection. Input material: tumor-adjacent normal liver tissue.

The CDR3 region is CCLLGGDGYTF. For the CDR3, the DNA is TGCTGCCTACTGGGGGGCGATGGCTACACGTTC. V usage is TRBV29-1 and J usage is TRBJ1-2; TRBD1 is a possible D gene (6 bases). Germline values: CDR1 SQVTM, CDR2 ANQGSEA. This CDR3 is 11 amino acids long.